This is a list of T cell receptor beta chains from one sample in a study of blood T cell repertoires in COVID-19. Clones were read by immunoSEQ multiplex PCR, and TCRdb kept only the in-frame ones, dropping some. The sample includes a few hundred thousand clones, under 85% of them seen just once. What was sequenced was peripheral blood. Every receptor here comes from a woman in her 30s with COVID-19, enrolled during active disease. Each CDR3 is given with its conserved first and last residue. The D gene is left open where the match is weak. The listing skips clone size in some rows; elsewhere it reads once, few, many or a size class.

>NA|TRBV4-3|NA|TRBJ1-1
TGCGCCAGCAGCCAAGCTGCGGGGGAATGGAACACTGAAGCTTTCTTT
CASSQAAGEWNTEAFF
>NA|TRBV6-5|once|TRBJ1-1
TGTGCCAGCTCCTTCTCGGGGGCTTTCTTT
CASSFSGAFF
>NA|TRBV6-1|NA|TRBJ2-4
TGTGCCAGCAGTGAGGATCGGGAAAACATTCAGTACTTC
CASSEDRENIQYF
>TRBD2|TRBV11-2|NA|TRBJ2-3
TGTGCCAGCAGCTTAGAACGAGCGGGAGAACCGGATACGCAGTATTTT
CASSLERAGEPDTQYF
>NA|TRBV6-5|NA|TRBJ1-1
TGTGCCAGCAGCCCCCCTTGGGCGATTGAAGCTTTCTTT
CASSPPWAIEAFF
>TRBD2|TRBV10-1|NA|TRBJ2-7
TGCGCCAGCAGGACTAGCGGGAGGTACGAGCAGTACTTC
CASRTSGRYEQYF
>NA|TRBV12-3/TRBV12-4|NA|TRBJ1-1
TGTGCCAGCACTTACAGGGCCCGGCGTGAAGCTTTCTTT
CASTYRARREAFF
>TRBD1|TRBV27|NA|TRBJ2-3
TGTGCCAGCTCTGGACAGGGGAAGGCAGATACGCAGTATTTT
CASSGQGKADTQYF
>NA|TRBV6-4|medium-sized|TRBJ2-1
TGTGCCAGCAGTGAAGGGGCCCCCAATGAGCAGTTCTTC
CASSEGAPNEQFF
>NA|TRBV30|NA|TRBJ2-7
TGTGCCTGGAGCCCAGGGGGGAATCTATACGAGCAGTACTTC
CAWSPGGNLYEQYF
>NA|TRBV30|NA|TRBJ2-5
TGTGCCCGGGATGGGACTGTTCGTGGGGCCCAGTACTTC
CARDGTVRGAQYF
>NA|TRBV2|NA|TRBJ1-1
TGTGCCAGCAGTCGTTGGGTCAGGGGCGCTGGGAACACTGAAGCTTTCTTT
CASSRWVRGAGNTEAFF
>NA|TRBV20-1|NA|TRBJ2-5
TGCAGTGCTAGTGTCGGAGGGAATCCAGAGACCCAGTACTTC
CSASVGGNPETQYF
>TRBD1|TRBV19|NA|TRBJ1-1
TGTGCCAGTAGTATCGGGCAGGGGGGTTCATGGACTGAAGCTTTCTTT
CASSIGQGGSWTEAFF
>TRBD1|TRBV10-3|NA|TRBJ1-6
TGTGCCATCAGTGAGTGGACAGGGAACAATTCACCCCTCCACTTT
CAISEWTGNNSPLHF
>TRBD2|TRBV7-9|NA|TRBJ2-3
TGTGCCAGCAGCTTAGAGGGCGGGAGGGCCAAAGATACGCAGTATTTT
CASSLEGGRAKDTQYF
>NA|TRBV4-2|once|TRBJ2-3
TGTGCCAGCAGCCAGGAGCTCTTGGATACGCAGTATTTT
CASSQELLDTQYF
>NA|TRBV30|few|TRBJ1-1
TGTGCCTGGAGTCCAGCGAAACGCGGGTCCCATGAAGCTTTCTTT
CAWSPAKRGSHEAFF
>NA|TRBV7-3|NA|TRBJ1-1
TGTGCCAGCAGCTTAACGTCGACAGGCCCAAGTCCCACTGAAGCTTTCTTT
CASSLTSTGPSPTEAFF
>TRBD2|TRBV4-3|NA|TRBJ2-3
TGCGCCAGCTCCTGGGGGGGGGAGAGCACAGATACGCAGTATTTT
CASSWGGESTDTQYF
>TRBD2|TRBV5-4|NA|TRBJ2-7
TGTGCCAGCAGCATCCGGACTAGCGGGAGTAGCGAGCAGTACTTC
CASSIRTSGSSEQYF
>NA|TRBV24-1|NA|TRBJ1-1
TGTGCCACCAGGCGGCCCATGAACACTGAAGCTTTCTTT
CATRRPMNTEAFF
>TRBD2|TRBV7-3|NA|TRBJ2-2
TGTGCCAGCAGCTTAACTAGCGGGGGGACCACCGGGGAGCTGTTTTTT
CASSLTSGGTTGELFF
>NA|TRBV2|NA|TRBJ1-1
TGTGCCAGCAGGAGTGGGGGGACGGCGAACACTGAAGCTTTCTTT
CASRSGGTANTEAFF
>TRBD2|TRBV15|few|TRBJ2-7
TGTGCCACCAGCAGGGGAGCGGGAGGGCCCTACGAGCAGTACTTC
CATSRGAGGPYEQYF
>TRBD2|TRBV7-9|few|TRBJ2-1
TGTGCCAGCAGCTTTCAAGGACTAGCGACCAGCAATGAGCAGTTCTTC
CASSFQGLATSNEQFF
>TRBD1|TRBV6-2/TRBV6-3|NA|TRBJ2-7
TGTGCCAGCAGTTACGACAGGGAATACGAGCAGTACTTC
CASSYDREYEQYF
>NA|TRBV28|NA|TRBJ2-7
TGTGCCAGCAGTGCCCGGACAGCCGGTTCCTACGAGCAGTACTTC
CASSARTAGSYEQYF
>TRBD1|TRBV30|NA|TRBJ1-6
TGTGCCTGGAGCCTCGACAGGGGGCCTGATTCACCCCTCCACTTT
CAWSLDRGPDSPLHF